This TCR beta chain was recovered during a study of cytomegalovirus exposure and HLA in healthy donors. Study-level points and caveats: Associated with cytomegalovirus, according to the listing, were around 160 TCR beta chains. Follow-up analysis seemed to connect common viral pathogens with several of the most significant clusters identified. Later on, an analysis tied 18,000 or so TCR beta sequences to HLA alleles at 0.05 false discovery rate.

With regard to this clone: Its antigen is not identified.

CDR1 MDHEN and CDR2 SYDVKM come from the germline V gene. Trimming at V came to 5 bases and at J to 12 bases, leaving 7 bases not matched to a gene. This CDR3 spans 14 amino acids. This PCR relied on a set of 60 Vbeta primers and 13 Jbeta primers. Here immunoSEQ multiplex PCR was the method, and the copy in TCRdb shows in-frame clones only, minus some. The sample has about 190,000 clones, roughly three quarters seen once. This receptor was taken from a young woman in good health and CMV-seronegative. V is TRBV28 and J is TRBJ1-6; 10 bases agree with TRBD1. Sequenced input: PBMCs. CDR3 DNA sequence: TGTGCCAGCAGTCCAGGACAGGGGGAGAAACCCCTCCACTTT. This encodes CASSPGQGEKPLHF.